A selection of T cell receptor beta chains follows, all from one sample in a study of T-cell memory formation after mild COVID-19. In TCRdb, the 5' RACE reads were re-called with MiXCR into one record per CDR3 protein. The sample contains 200,000 to 250,000 distinct CDR3 sequences, 27% of which appear only once. Sequenced input: PBMCs or a T cell subset sorted from them (not recorded which). These receptors all stem from an adult woman who had mild COVID-19 (a few samples of this study predate the infection). Cell type and time point are not known. CDR3s include the opening cysteine and the closing phenylalanine or tryptophan. D genes are given only for firm matches. Clone size is stated in some rows and not others, as once, few, many or a class when expanded.

size: -
V: TRBV5-5
J: TRBJ2-1
D: -
DNA: TGTGCCAGCAGCTCCGCTAACAATGAGCAGTTCTTC
CDR3: CASSSANNEQFF

size: many
V: TRBV29-1
J: TRBJ2-2
D: TRBD1
DNA: TGCAGCGGGACAGGAGCGAACACCGGGGAGCTGTTTTTT
CDR3: CSGTGANTGELFF

size: few
V: TRBV24-1
J: TRBJ1-5
D: TRBD1
DNA: TGTGCCACCAGTGACTCCGGGACAGAGAGCAATCAGCCCCAGCATTTT
CDR3: CATSDSGTESNQPQHF

size: many
V: TRBV23-1
J: TRBJ2-5
D: -
DNA: TGCGCCAGCAGCGATCAAGAGACCCAGTACTTC
CDR3: CASSDQETQYF

size: few
V: TRBV4-3
J: TRBJ2-1
D: TRBD2
DNA: TGCGCCAGCAGCCGGACTAGCGGGACAGGCGATGAGCAGTTCTTC
CDR3: CASSRTSGTGDEQFF

size: few
V: TRBV24-1
J: TRBJ1-5
D: TRBD1
DNA: TGTGCCACCAGGGGGACAGGGCCCAATCAGCCCCAGCATTTT
CDR3: CATRGTGPNQPQHF

size: few
V: TRBV5-6
J: TRBJ1-1
D: -
DNA: TGTGCCAGCAGCTTTGACCCGGGGGACACTGAAGCTTTCTTT
CDR3: CASSFDPGDTEAFF

size: -
V: TRBV6-2/TRBV6-3
J: TRBJ2-1
D: -
DNA: TGTGCCAGCAGTTACTCGTCGGACTACAATGAGCAGTTCTTC
CDR3: CASSYSSDYNEQFF

size: -
V: TRBV12-3/TRBV12-4
J: TRBJ2-7
D: -
DNA: TGTGCCAGCAGTATACAGGTTACCTCCTACGAGCAGTACTTC
CDR3: CASSIQVTSYEQYF

size: -
V: TRBV4-3
J: TRBJ2-5
D: -
DNA: TGCGCCAGCAGCCAGCGGTACCAAGAGACCCAGTACTTC
CDR3: CASSQRYQETQYF

size: -
V: TRBV4-1
J: TRBJ2-2
D: TRBD1
DNA: TGCGCCAGCAGCCAGCCGGGACAGGGAGGAACCGGGGAGCTGTTTTTT
CDR3: CASSQPGQGGTGELFF

size: -
V: TRBV4-3
J: TRBJ2-1
D: -
DNA: TGCGCCAGCAGCCCCCTAGGGGTGGCCGTCTACAATGAGCAGTTCTTC
CDR3: CASSPLGVAVYNEQFF

size: -
V: TRBV15
J: TRBJ2-1
D: -
DNA: TGTGCCACCAGCAGAGAGGTAGTGGATGAGCAGTTCTTC
CDR3: CATSREVVDEQFF

size: few
V: TRBV12-3/TRBV12-4
J: TRBJ2-7
D: TRBD1
DNA: TGTGCCAGCAGTCTGAGGACAGGGGGCTCCTACGAGCAGTACTTC
CDR3: CASSLRTGGSYEQYF

size: few
V: TRBV12-3/TRBV12-4
J: TRBJ2-3
D: -
DNA: TGTGCCAGCAGTTTAGGAGCAGGGATCGGCACAGATACGCAGTATTTT
CDR3: CASSLGAGIGTDTQYF

size: -
V: TRBV18
J: TRBJ1-1
D: -
DNA: TGTGCCAGCTCACCAAATCCCCGATTGAACACTGAAGCTTTCTTT
CDR3: CASSPNPRLNTEAFF

size: -
V: TRBV24-1
J: TRBJ1-5
D: TRBD1
DNA: TGTGCCACCAGTCAGGGGGCCTATAGCAATCAGCCCCAGCATTTT
CDR3: CATSQGAYSNQPQHF

size: -
V: TRBV20-1
J: TRBJ2-1
D: -
DNA: TGCAGTGCTAGAGACGACGAGTGGGGCTCCTACAATGAGCAGTTCTTC
CDR3: CSARDDEWGSYNEQFF

size: -
V: TRBV7-3
J: TRBJ2-2
D: TRBD1
DNA: TGTGCCAGCAGCTTAACCCGGTTAAATACGGGACAGGGGAGGACCGGGGAGCTGTTTTTT
CDR3: CASSLTRLNTGQGRTGELFF

size: -
V: TRBV11-2
J: TRBJ2-7
D: -
DNA: TGTGCCAGCAGCTTCGAGGTGGCCGAGCAGTACTTC
CDR3: CASSFEVAEQYF

size: few
V: TRBV7-8
J: TRBJ2-3
D: -
DNA: TGTGCCAGCAGCTTAATACGGCAGAGGTCGAGGCGCACAGATACGCAGTATTTT
CDR3: CASSLIRQRSRRTDTQYF

size: -
V: TRBV12-3/TRBV12-4
J: TRBJ2-1
D: -
DNA: TGTGCCAGCACGGACATGGGCTCCTACAATGAGCAGTTCTTC
CDR3: CASTDMGSYNEQFF